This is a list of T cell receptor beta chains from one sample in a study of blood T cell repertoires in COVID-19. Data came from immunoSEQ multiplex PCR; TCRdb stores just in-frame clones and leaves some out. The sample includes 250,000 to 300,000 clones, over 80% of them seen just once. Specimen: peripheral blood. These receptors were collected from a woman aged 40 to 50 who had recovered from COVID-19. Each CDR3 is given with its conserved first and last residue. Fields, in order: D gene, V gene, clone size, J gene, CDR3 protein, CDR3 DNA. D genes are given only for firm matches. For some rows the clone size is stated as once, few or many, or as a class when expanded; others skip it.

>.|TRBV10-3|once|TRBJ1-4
CAISGQDNEKLFF
TGTGCCATCAGTGGACAGGACAATGAAAAACTGTTTTTT
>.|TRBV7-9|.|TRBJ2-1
CASSFLSSYNEQFF
TGTGCCAGCAGCTTTCTGAGCTCCTACAATGAGCAGTTCTTC
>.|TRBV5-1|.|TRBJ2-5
CASSLFPGQETQYF
TGCGCCAGCAGCTTATTCCCGGGACAAGAGACCCAGTACTTC
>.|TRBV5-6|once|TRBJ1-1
CASSHGRYTEAFF
TGTGCCAGCAGCCACGGGAGGTACACTGAAGCTTTCTTT
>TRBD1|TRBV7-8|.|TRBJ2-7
CASSPRTGTDHEQYF
TGTGCCAGCAGCCCGCGGACAGGGACAGACCACGAGCAGTACTTC
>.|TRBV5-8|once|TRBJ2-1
CASSLVFPLSSYNEQFF
TGTGCCAGCAGCTTGGTCTTCCCGCTCAGCTCCTACAATGAGCAGTTCTTC
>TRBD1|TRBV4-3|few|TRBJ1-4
CASSQDVGTGYGKLFF
TGCGCCAGCAGCCAAGATGTCGGGACAGGGTACGGAAAACTGTTTTTT
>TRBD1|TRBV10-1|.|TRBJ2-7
CASSPTDRVGLEQYF
TGCGCCAGCAGTCCAACCGACAGGGTGGGTTTGGAGCAGTACTTC
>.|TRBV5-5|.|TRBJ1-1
CASSSSGGGNTEAFF
TGTGCCAGCAGCTCGTCGGGAGGGGGGAACACTGAAGCTTTCTTT
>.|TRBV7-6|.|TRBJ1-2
CASSLGHNYGYTF
TGTGCCAGCAGCTTGGGACATAACTATGGCTACACCTTC
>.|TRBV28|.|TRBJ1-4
CASSLVEKLFF
TGTGCCAGCAGTTTAGTAGAAAAACTGTTTTTT
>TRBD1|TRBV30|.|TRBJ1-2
CAWSITGQGTYGYTF
TGTGCCTGGAGTATAACGGGACAGGGGACCTATGGCTACACCTTC
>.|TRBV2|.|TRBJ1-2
CASSEGGRVGYTF
TGTGCCAGCAGTGAGGGAGGAAGGGTCGGCTACACCTTC
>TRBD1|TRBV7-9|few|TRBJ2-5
CASSRGTGETQYF
TGTGCCAGCAGCCGGGGGACAGGAGAGACCCAGTACTTC
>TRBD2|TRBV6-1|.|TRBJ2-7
CASSEFPLDGGGANEQYF
TGTGCCAGCAGTGAATTTCCACTTGATGGCGGGGGGGCCAACGAGCAGTACTTC
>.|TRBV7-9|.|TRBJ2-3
CASSPWRGRTDTQYF
TGTGCCAGCAGCCCGTGGCGGGGGCGCACAGATACGCAGTATTTT
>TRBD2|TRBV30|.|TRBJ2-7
CAWTLGGSDEQYF
TGTGCCTGGACCCTGGGGGGGTCTGACGAGCAGTACTTC
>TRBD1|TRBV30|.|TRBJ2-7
CAWRPSPGQGYYEQYF
TGTGCCTGGAGACCCTCCCCGGGACAGGGGTATTACGAGCAGTACTTC
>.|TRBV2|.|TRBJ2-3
CASSRADTQYF
TGTGCCAGCTCACGGGCAGATACGCAGTATTTT
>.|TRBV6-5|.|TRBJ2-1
CASSGYRDGEQFF
TGTGCCAGCAGCGGATACAGGGATGGGGAGCAGTTCTTC
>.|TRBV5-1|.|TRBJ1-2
CASSLPREDYGYTF
TGCGCCAGCAGCTTGCCCAGGGAGGACTATGGCTACACCTTC
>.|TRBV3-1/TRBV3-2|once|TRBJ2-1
CASSLVHYNEQFF
TGTGCCAGCAGTCTAGTCCACTACAATGAGCAGTTCTTC
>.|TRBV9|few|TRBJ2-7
CASSAYNRAYEQYF
TGTGCCAGCAGCGCTTACAACAGGGCCTACGAGCAGTACTTC
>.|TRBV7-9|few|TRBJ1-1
CASSLVDIRSVPEAFF
TGTGCCAGCAGCTTAGTGGACATTCGAAGCGTTCCCGAAGCTTTCTTT
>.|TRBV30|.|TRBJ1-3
CAWSVTGRNTIYF
TGTGCCTGGAGTGTAACAGGGAGAAACACCATATATTTT
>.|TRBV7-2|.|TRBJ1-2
CASSLAGGSYGYTF
TGTGCCAGCAGCTTAGCGGGGGGGAGCTATGGCTACACCTTC
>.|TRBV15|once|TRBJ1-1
CATSRDLGRWGDTEAFF
TGTGCCACCAGCAGAGATCTTGGACGGTGGGGGGACACTGAAGCTTTCTTT
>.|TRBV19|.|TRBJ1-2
CASSMIPGFVYTF
TGTGCCAGTAGTATGATTCCAGGGTTCGTCTACACCTTC
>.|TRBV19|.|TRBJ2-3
CASGAGGTDTQYF
TGTGCCAGTGGGGCAGGGGGCACAGATACGCAGTATTTT